This T cell receptor beta chain was captured by sequencing in a study of T cells in Graves' hyperthyroidism and ophthalmopathy. As for this clonotype: Relative to the germline gene, one junction end is altered; a read error may explain this.

Researchers took RNA transcripts and amplified the TCR beta CDR3 regions from them. The TCR CDR3 first-round RT-PCR relied on the HTBI primer set. TCRdb redid the calling of the multiplex PCR reads with MiXCR, one entry per CDR3 protein. The sample lists more than 350,000 distinct CDR3 sequences; about 16% were seen once. Diagnosis rested on symptoms, serum thyroxine and TRAb, thyroid ultrasound, and orbital computed tomography. CDR3 size: 15 residues. CDR1 and CDR2 from the germline V gene are LGHDT and YNNKEL (reference sequence). Sequencing input: blood. This sequence joins TRBV3-1 and TRBJ1-3; no reliable D call. The TCR sequence derives from a woman between 55 and 75 years old with Graves' ophthalmopathy. The CDR3 DNA follows: TGTGCCAACAGCCAAGAAACCGGGTCTGGAAACACCATATATTTT. Translating it yields CANSQETGSGNTIYF. The variable domain in full, completed from reference TRBV3-1 and TRBJ1-3, reads DTAVSQTPKYLVTQMGNDKSIKCEQNLGHDTMYWYKQDSKKFLKIMFSYNNKELIINETVPNRFSPKSPDKAHLNLHINSLELGDSAVYFCANSQETGSGNTIYFGEGSWLTVV.